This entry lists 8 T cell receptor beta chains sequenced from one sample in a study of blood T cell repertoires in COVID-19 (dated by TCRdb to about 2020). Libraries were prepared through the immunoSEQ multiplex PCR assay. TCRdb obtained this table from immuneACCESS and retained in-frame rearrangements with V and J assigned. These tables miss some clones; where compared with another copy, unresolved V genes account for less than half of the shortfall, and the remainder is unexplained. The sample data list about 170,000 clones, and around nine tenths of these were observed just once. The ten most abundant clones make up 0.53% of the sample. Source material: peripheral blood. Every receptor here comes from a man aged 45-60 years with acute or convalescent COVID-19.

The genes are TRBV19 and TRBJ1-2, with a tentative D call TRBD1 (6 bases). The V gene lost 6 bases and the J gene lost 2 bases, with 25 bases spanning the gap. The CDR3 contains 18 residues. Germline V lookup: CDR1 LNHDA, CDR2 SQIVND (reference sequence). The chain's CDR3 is CASSMPPSAGVFNYGYTF. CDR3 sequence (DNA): TGTGCCAGTAGCATGCCCCCCAGCGCAGGGGTATTCAACTATGGCTACACCTTC.

The CDR3 loop is CASSPERGNTEAFF. The CDR3 region has the DNA TGTGCCAGCAGTCCGGAAAGGGGGAACACTGAAGCTTTCTTT. The rearrangement links TRBV27 to TRBJ1-1, with D maybe TRBD1 (5 bases). Trimming stripped 5 bases from V and 1 base from J, with 11 bases between. In germline, CDR1 is MNHEY, CDR2 SMNVEV (reference sequence). The CDR3 is 14 residues long.

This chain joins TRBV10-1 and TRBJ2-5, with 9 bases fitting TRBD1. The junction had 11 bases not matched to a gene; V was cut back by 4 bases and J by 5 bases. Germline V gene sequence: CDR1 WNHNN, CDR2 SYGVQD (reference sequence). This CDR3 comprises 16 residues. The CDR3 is CASSGLPGQGDETQYF. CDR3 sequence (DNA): TGCGCCAGCAGTGGGCTACCGGGACAGGGAGACGAGACCCAGTACTTC.

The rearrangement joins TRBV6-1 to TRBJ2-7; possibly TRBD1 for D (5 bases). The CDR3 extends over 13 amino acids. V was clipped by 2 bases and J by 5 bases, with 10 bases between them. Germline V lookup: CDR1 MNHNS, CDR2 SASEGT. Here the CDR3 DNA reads TGTGCCAGCAGTGAACAGGGATGGAACGAGCAGTACTTC. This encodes CASSEQGWNEQYF.

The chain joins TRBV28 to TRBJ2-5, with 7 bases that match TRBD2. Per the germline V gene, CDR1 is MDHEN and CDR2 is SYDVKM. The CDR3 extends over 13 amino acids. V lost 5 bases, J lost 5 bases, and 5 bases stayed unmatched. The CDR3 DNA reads TGTGCCAGCAGTCCCGGGGGGAGTGAGACCCAGTACTTC. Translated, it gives CASSPGGSETQYF.

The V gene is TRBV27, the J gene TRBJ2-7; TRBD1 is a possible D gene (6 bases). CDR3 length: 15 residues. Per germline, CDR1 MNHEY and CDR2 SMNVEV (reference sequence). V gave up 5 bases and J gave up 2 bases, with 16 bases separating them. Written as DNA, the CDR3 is TGTGCCAGCAGTAGGCCCAGGACAGCTACCTACGAGCAGTACTTC. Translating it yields CASSRPRTATYEQYF.

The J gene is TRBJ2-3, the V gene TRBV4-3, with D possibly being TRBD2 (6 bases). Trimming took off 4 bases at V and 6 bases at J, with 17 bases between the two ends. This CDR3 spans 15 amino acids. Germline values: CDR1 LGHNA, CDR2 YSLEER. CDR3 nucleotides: TGCGCCAGCAGCCTGAGGGGAGGTTTAGGGGATACGCAGTATTTT. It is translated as CASSLRGGLGDTQYF.

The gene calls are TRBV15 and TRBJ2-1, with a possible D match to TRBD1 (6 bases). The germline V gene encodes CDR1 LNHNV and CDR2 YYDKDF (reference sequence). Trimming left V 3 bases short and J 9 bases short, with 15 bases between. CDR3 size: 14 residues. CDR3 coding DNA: TGTGCCACCAGCAGGCAGGGGTCGTGGGGTGAGCAGTTCTTC. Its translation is CATSRQGSWGEQFF.